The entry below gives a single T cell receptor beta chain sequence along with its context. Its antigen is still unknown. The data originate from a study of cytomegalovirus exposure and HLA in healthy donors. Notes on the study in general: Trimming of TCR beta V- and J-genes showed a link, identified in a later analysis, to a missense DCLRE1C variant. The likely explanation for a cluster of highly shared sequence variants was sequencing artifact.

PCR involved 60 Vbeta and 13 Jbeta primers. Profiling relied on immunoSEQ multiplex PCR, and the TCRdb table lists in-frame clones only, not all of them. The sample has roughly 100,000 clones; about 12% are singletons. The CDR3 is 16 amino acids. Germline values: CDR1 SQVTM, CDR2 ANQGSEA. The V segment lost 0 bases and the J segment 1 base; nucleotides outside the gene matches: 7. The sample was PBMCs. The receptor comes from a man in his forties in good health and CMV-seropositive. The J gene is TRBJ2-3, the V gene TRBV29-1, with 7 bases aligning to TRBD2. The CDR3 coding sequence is TGCAGCGTTGAAGATGGTGGGACTATTCGCACAGATACGCAGTATTTT. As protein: CSVEDGGTIRTDTQYF.